This T cell receptor beta chain is drawn from a study of shared clonotypes between healthy human individuals. Study conclusions and caveats: Blood was the only sampled material, and tissue repertoires likely differ.

A word on this clone: What it recognizes is unknown.

The germline V gene encodes CDR1 SNHLY and CDR2 FYNNEI. This CDR3 spans 13 amino acids. Trimming cost V 5 bases and J 0 bases, with 5 bases left between them. Source study methods: With immunoSEQ giving junction-only sequences and no quality scores, filtering differed. Some clones are missing from TCRdb's copy, which holds only in-frame ones; the method was immunoSEQ multiplex PCR. V, J and clone size reflect that table, while D and trimming were determined from the DNA. The sample shows approximately 530,000 clones, about 96% of them seen only once. The genes are TRBV2 and TRBJ2-4; D is ambiguous. The sample consisted of naive CD4+ T cells sorted from blood. Subset denoted: CD45RA+ positively selected. The source is a woman aged 30 to 39 in good health. CDR3 bases: TGTGCCAGCAGTAAACTAGCCAAAAACATTCAGTACTTC. It translates to CASSKLAKNIQYF.